Below are 25 T cell receptor beta chains sequenced from a single sample in a study of a mutant IDH1 vaccine in newly diagnosed glioma. The time point denotes: baseline, week 1 (first vaccination visit). Treatment denoted: pre-vaccination baseline after standard-of-care therapy. Method: immunoSEQ multiplex PCR; TCRdb's copy keeps in-frame clones and lacks some. The sample carries about 34,000 clones, 60% to 85% recorded once. The sequencing here drew on peripheral blood mononuclear cells (PBMCs), taken from a glioma patient treated with radiotherapy, temozolomide or both. All receptors come from a man aged 50-60 years with glioma. Some clones in this sample may be carry-over from other donors' samples.

The V gene is TRBV6-4, the J gene TRBJ2-5, with 7 bases matching TRBD2. The CDR3 has 15 amino acids. In germline, CDR1 is MRHNA, CDR2 SNTAGT. Trimming removed 6 bases from V and 4 bases from J; junction bases left unmatched: 11. CDR3 sequence: CASSPSSGGTETQYF. The CDR3, as DNA: TGTGCCAGCAGCCCCTCGTCGGGGGGAACAGAGACCCAGTACTTC.

The chain uses TRBV23-1 and TRBJ1-3; perhaps TRBD1 as D (5 bases). TRBV23-1 has ORF status, its function being uncertain. The CDR3 has 18 amino acids. The V end was cut by 0 bases, the J end by 4 bases, with 19 bases between. The CDR3 is CASSQSRGGRCLGNTIYF. The CDR3 nucleotides are TGCGCCAGCAGTCAATCTAGGGGAGGGAGATGTTTAGGAAACACCATATATTTT.

This clone was seen more than once but under ten times. V gene TRBV29-1 combines with J gene TRBJ1-1; the D gene is possibly TRBD1 (5 bases). The CDR3 is made up of 11 amino acids. Germline loops: CDR1 SQVTM, CDR2 ANQGSEA. V was pared by 0 bases and J by 12 bases, with 11 bases between. CDR3 DNA: TGCAGCGTTGAAGAGGGGACCGGGACTTTCTTT. It specifies CSVEEGTGTFF.

The chain has TRBV5-1 and TRBJ1-2; no clear D gene. Germline V lookup: CDR1 SGHRS, CDR2 YFSETQ. Trimming removed 2 bases from V and 3 bases from J, with 11 bases in between. The CDR3 totals 14 residues. The CDR3 region has the DNA TGCGCCAGCAGCTTTGGAGAGTTCGACTATGGCTACACCTTC. Translating it yields CASSFGEFDYGYTF.

The genes are TRBV6-1 and TRBJ1-5, with a weak D call TRBD1 (5 bases). Deletions cut 8 bases from V and 1 base from J, with 9 bases between. The CDR3 runs 13 residues. CDR1 and CDR2 (germline): MNHNS, SASEGT. CDR3 DNA sequence: TGTGCCAGCCTGGGGGTAAGCAATCAGCCCCAGCATTTT. This codes for CASLGVSNQPQHF.

The chain carries TRBV7-9 and TRBJ1-2, with a weak D call TRBD1 (5 bases). The CDR3 is 16 residues long. With 1 base removed from V and 2 bases from J, the gap between germline ends came to 14 bases. Germline V gene sequence: CDR1 SEHNR, CDR2 FQNEAQ (reference sequence). CDR3 region: CASSLGAGGGNYGYTF. CDR3 nucleotides: TGTGCCAGCAGCTTAGGTGCCGGGGGAGGGAACTATGGCTACACCTTC.

The CDR3 is CASSFIGGTGNSPLHF. CDR3 DNA sequence: TGTGCCAGCAGCTTCATTGGGGGGACAGGGAATTCACCCCTCCACTTT. The gene calls are TRBV11-3 and TRBJ1-6; TRBD1 agrees at 9 bases. CDR3 length equals 16 residues. Trimming took 3 bases from V and 7 from J; bases not matched to a gene: 7. Germline V gives CDR1 SGHNT, CDR2 YENEEA.

The CDR3: CASSRKGLNYGYTF. In nucleotides, the CDR3 is TGTGCCAGCAGCCGCAAGGGACTTAACTATGGCTACACCTTC. V is TRBV5-6 and J is TRBJ1-2; perhaps TRBD1 as D (5 bases). The V gene lost 4 bases and the J gene lost 1 base, with 11 bases spanning the gap. Germline loops: CDR1 SGHDT, CDR2 YYEEEE. This CDR3 has 14 residues.

The chain is built from TRBV29-1 and TRBJ2-1, with D maybe TRBD2 (6 bases). V lost 4 bases and J lost 0, with 13 bases in between. The germline V gene encodes CDR1 SQVTM and CDR2 ANQGSEA. CDR3 length equals 15 residues. This CDR3 is CSVAPGALSYNEQFF. The CDR3 coding sequence is TGCAGCGTTGCCCCGGGAGCCCTCTCCTACAATGAGCAGTTCTTC.

This clone was found once. The chain couples TRBV7-9 to TRBJ1-3; no reliable D call. CDR1 is SEHNR and CDR2 is FQNEAQ in the germline V gene (reference sequence). Trimming took off 3 bases at V and 0 bases at J, with 9 bases between the two ends. CDR3 length: 15 residues. The CDR3 sequence: CASSFSSTSGNTIYF. CDR3 nucleotide sequence: TGTGCCAGCAGCTTTTCTTCCACCTCTGGAAACACCATATATTTT.

The J gene is TRBJ1-3, the V gene TRBV9; weak D call: TRBD1 (6 bases). Trimming cost V 0 bases and J 0 bases, with 16 bases left between them. The CDR3 spans 18 residues. Germline V gene lookup returns CDR1 SGDLS and CDR2 YYNGEE. The CDR3 DNA reads as TGTGCCAGCAGCGTAGTTTTTGACAGGTCTTACTCTGGAAACACCATATATTTT. Protein product: CASSVVFDRSYSGNTIYF.

There are a few counts of this clone. This sequence joins TRBV30 and TRBJ1-1; D might be TRBD1 (5 bases). The CDR3 is 13 amino acids. The germline V gene has CDR1 GTSNPN and CDR2 SVGIG (reference sequence). Trimming shortened V by 5 bases and J by 1 base, and 11 bases separated the two germline ends. The CDR3 DNA follows: TGTGCCTGGGTAAGACAGCCGAACACTGAAGCTTTCTTT. Protein: CAWVRQPNTEAFF.

The chain links TRBV25-1 to TRBJ1-2; unclear D gene. This CDR3 is built from 12 residues. The ends were cut back, 3 bases at V and 2 bases at J, with 4 bases in the middle. CDR1 is MGHDK, CDR2 SYGVNS, per germline. The CDR3 bases are TGTGCCAGCAGTGACAGGAACTATGGCTACACCTTC. It encodes CASSDRNYGYTF.

This clone was detected a few times. This chain links TRBV6-6 with TRBJ2-2; D possibly uses TRBD1 or TRBD2 (5 bases each). The CDR3 extends over 15 amino acids. Germline V lookup: CDR1 MNHNY, CDR2 SVGAGI (reference sequence). Trimming shortened V by 4 bases and J by 5 bases, and 14 bases separated the two germline ends. CDR3 nucleotide sequence: TGTGCCAGCAGTTCCACAGGAGGTACGACCGGGGAGCTGTTTTTT. Translation gives CASSSTGGTTGELFF.

V and J are TRBV11-1 and TRBJ2-7; D is possibly TRBD2 (5 bases). This CDR3 is built from 15 residues. V shed 0 bases and J shed 2 bases, with 11 bases lying between them. Germline lookup yields CDR1 SGHAT and CDR2 FQDESV (reference sequence). The CDR3 spells CASSLAGDAAYEQYF. In nucleotides, the CDR3 is TGTGCCAGCAGCTTAGCGGGAGACGCTGCCTACGAGCAGTACTTC.

The chain has TRBV5-1 and TRBJ2-5; D perhaps matches TRBD1 (5 bases). CDR1 is SGHRS and CDR2 is YFSETQ in the germline V gene. The CDR3 sequence is 14 residues long. Trimming left V 5 bases short and J 4 bases short, with 15 bases between. The CDR3 reads CASRVGQGRETQYF. The CDR3 DNA reads as TGCGCCAGCAGAGTCGGGCAGGGCAGAGAGACCCAGTACTTC.

This clone has a handful of counts. The rearrangement uses TRBV27 and TRBJ1-2, with D perhaps matching TRBD1 (6 bases). The germline V and J ends were trimmed by 6 bases and 8 bases, with 22 bases remaining between them. Germline CDR1 is MNHEY and CDR2 is SMNVEV (reference sequence). This CDR3 has 15 residues. This CDR3 is CASSPSSTGKGGYTF. The CDR3 coding sequence is TGTGCCAGCAGCCCTTCGAGTACAGGGAAGGGCGGCTACACCTTC.

The chain carries TRBV19 and TRBJ1-2, with TRBD1 as a possible D gene (5 bases). This CDR3 has 11 residues. Germline-derived CDR1 and CDR2 are LNHDA and SQIVND (reference sequence). CDR3: CAAGANYGYTF. CDR3 bases: TGTGCTGCGGGGGCTAACTATGGCTACACCTTC.

The V and J genes are TRBV19 and TRBJ1-1; TRBD1 matches 9 bases. Per the germline V gene, CDR1 is LNHDA and CDR2 is SQIVND (reference sequence). V shed 2 bases and J 5 bases; nucleotides not matched to a gene: 6. The CDR3 runs 15 residues. The chain's CDR3 is CASSIQGTGWTEAFF. DNA for the CDR3: TGTGCCAGTAGTATACAAGGGACAGGGTGGACTGAAGCTTTCTTT.

The chain links TRBV6-1 to TRBJ1-2, with a tentative D call TRBD1 (6 bases). The germline V gene has CDR1 MNHNS and CDR2 SASEGT. V lost 5 bases and J lost 8, with 15 bases in between. This CDR3 spans 13 amino acids. In DNA, the CDR3 is TGTGCCAGCAGTATCTCCGGACAGCAGGGCTACACCTTC. Amino acids: CASSISGQQGYTF.

The chain uses TRBV29-1 and TRBJ2-3, with 7 bases fitting TRBD2. This CDR3 is 11 amino acids long. Germline-derived CDR1 and CDR2 are SQVTM and ANQGSEA. The CDR3 spells CGGGSTDTQYF. The CDR3 bases are TGCGGGGGGGGGTCCACAGATACGCAGTATTTT.

This chain links TRBV19 with TRBJ1-1; D remains ambiguous. V was clipped by 6 bases and J by 8 bases, with 13 bases between them. From germline, CDR1 is LNHDA and CDR2 SQIVND (reference sequence). CDR3 length: 12 residues. CDR3 coding DNA: TGTGCCAGTAGCTCCCAGAGCCGCGAAGCTTTCTTT. As protein: CASSSQSREAFF.

The rearrangement uses TRBV19 and TRBJ1-1; D gene ambiguous. V lost 2 bases and J lost 5, with 12 bases in between. The CDR3 extends over 14 amino acids. The germline V gene has CDR1 LNHDA and CDR2 SQIVND (reference sequence). The CDR3 here is CASSISYRETEAFF. The CDR3 coding sequence is TGTGCCAGTAGTATATCGTATCGGGAGACTGAAGCTTTCTTT.

This clone was seen just once. The chain has TRBV5-4 and TRBJ2-7; possibly TRBD2 for D (6 bases). Germline assignment: CDR1 SGHNT and CDR2 YYREEE (reference sequence). The V end was cut by 0 bases, the J end by 3 bases, with 13 bases between. The CDR3 has 15 amino acids. The DNA of the CDR3 is TGTGCCAGCAGCTTGGGTGGGCGGAGGGGCTACGAGCAGTACTTC. Translated: CASSLGGRRGYEQYF. Looking up the rest from reference TRBV5-4 and TRBJ2-7 gives the full variable domain: ETGVTQSPTHLIKTRGQQVTLRCSSQSGHNTVSWYQQALGQGPQFIFQYYREEENGRGNFPPRFSGLQFPNYSSELNVNALELDDSALYLCASSLGGRRGYEQYFGPGTRLTVT.

The rearrangement links TRBV4-1 to TRBJ2-4; D is tentatively TRBD1 or TRBD2 (5 bases each). The CDR3 has 15 residues. Trimming took off 0 bases at V and 9 bases at J, with 15 bases between the two ends. The germline V gene has CDR1 MGHRA and CDR2 YSYEKL. CDR3 sequence (DNA): TGCGCCAGCAGCCAAGAGGGCCGGGGCCAGGGCATTCAGTACTTC. This translates into CASSQEGRGQGIQYF.